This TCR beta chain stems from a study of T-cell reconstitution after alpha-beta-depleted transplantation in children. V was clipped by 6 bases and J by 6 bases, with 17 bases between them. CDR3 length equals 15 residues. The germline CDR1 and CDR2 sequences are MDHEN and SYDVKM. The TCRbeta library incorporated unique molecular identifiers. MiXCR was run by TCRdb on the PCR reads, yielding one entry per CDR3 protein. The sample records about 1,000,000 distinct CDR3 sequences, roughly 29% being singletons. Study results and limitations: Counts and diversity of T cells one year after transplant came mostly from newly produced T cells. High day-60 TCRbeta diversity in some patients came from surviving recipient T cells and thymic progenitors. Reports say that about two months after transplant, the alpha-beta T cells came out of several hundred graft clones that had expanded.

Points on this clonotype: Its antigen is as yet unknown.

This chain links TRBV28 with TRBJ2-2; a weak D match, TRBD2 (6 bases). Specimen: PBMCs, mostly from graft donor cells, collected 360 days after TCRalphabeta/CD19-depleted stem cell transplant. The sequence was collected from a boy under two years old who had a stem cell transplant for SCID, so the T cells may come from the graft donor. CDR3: CASRTGGNTAGELFF. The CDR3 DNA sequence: TGTGCCAGCAGGACTGGGGGGAATACCGCCGGGGAGCTGTTTTTT. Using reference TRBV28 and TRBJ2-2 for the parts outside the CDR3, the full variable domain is DVKVTQSSRYLVKRTGEKVFLECVQDMDHENMFWYRQDPGLGLRLIYFSYDVKMKEKGDIPEGYSVSREKKERFSLILESASTNQTSMYLCASRTGGNTAGELFFGEGSRLTVL.